The 12 T cell receptor beta chains reported below all come from one sample, sequenced in a study of shared clonotypes between healthy human individuals (dated by TCRdb to the early 2020s). The library was made by the immunoSEQ multiplex PCR assay. Drawn from immuneACCESS, this table holds only the in-frame rearrangements with V and J called that TCRdb kept. Clones are partly lost; checked studies trace under half to an unresolved V gene and leave the rest unexplained. Recorded for this sample are approximately 2.1 million clones; approximately 95% of them occurred a single time. 0.39% of the sample belongs to the ten largest clones. The sequencing input was naive CD4+ T cells from PBMCs. In the paper's terms, the cell subset or site label means: CD45RA+ positively selected. Receptor source: a man younger than 35 in good health. Some clones in this sample may be carry-over from other donors' samples.

V usage is TRBV6-5 and J usage is TRBJ2-1, with 9 bases aligning to TRBD1. The CDR3 length is 15 residues. V lost 4 bases to trimming and J lost 8 bases; unmatched junction nucleotides: 9. Germline assignment: CDR1 MNHEY and CDR2 SVGAGI. CDR3: CASSSTGTGHYEQFF. CDR3 DNA sequence: TGTGCCAGCAGTTCGACCGGGACAGGGCATTATGAGCAGTTCTTC.

V gene TRBV11-2 combines with J gene TRBJ1-1; D gene unclear. V lost 2 bases to trimming and J lost 2 bases, with 9 bases between them. The CDR3 runs to 14 residues. Looked up from germline, CDR1 is SGHAT and CDR2 is FQNNGV. The DNA of the CDR3 is TGTGCCAGCAGCTTATTAGCCGGAAACACTGAAGCTTTCTTT. Protein: CASSLLAGNTEAFF.

This chain links TRBV28 with TRBJ2-7; D gene uncertain. Trimming removed 1 base at V and 3 bases at J, with 10 bases between. This CDR3 comprises 14 residues. Germline V gene data show CDR1 as MDHEN and CDR2 as SYDVKM. The CDR3 sequence: CASSLSLRIYEQYF. CDR3 coding DNA: TGTGCCAGCAGTTTATCGCTCAGGATCTACGAGCAGTACTTC.

This chain joins TRBV18 and TRBJ1-1; TRBD1 is a possible D gene (5 bases). CDR1 and CDR2 from the germline V gene are KGHSH and LQKENI. V was cut by 3 bases and J by 5 bases, with 16 bases left in between. This CDR3 spans 15 amino acids. The CDR3 DNA sequence: TGTGCCAGCTCACCCCCCGCGGGGACTCGTACTGAAGCTTTCTTT. Translation gives CASSPPAGTRTEAFF.

V and J are TRBV29-1 and TRBJ2-3; TRBD2 might be the D (6 bases). The CDR3 has 13 residues. Germline V gene data show CDR1 as SQVTM and CDR2 as ANQGSEA. Between the trimmed V and J ends, which lost 6 bases and 1 base, there was a span of 11 bases. Here the CDR3 reads CSVSGLGTDTQYF. The CDR3 bases are TGCAGCGTATCGGGACTCGGCACAGATACGCAGTATTTT.

The chain employs TRBV4-2 and TRBJ2-4, with 7 bases aligning to TRBD2. Per the germline V gene, CDR1 is LGHNA and CDR2 is YNFKEQ. The CDR3 contains 16 residues. V shed 0 bases, J shed 4 bases, and the junction held 6 bases outside the gene matches. CDR3 DNA: TGTGCCAGCAGCCAAGATGTGGAGCGGGGTAAAAACATTCAGTACTTC. Translated: CASSQDVERGKNIQYF.

To note about this clone: Different DNA sequences within this sample yield the same CDR3. The rearrangement uses TRBV5-1 and TRBJ2-2; possible D gene TRBD1, 6 bases. Germline lookup yields CDR1 SGHRS and CDR2 YFSETQ. The V gene lost 3 bases and the J gene lost 2 bases, with 8 bases spanning the gap. This CDR3 is built from 14 residues. DNA for the CDR3: TGCGCCAGCAGCTGGACAGTAAACACCGGGGAGCTGTTTTTT. Protein product: CASSWTVNTGELFF.

The CDR3 region is CASSQVTSGSPLSYNEQFF. DNA for the CDR3: TGTGCCAGCAGCCAAGTCACTAGCGGGAGCCCTCTATCCTACAATGAGCAGTTCTTC. This chain joins TRBV4-2 and TRBJ2-1; 11 nucleotides match TRBD2. The CDR3 sequence is 19 residues long. The germline V gene encodes CDR1 LGHNA and CDR2 YNFKEQ. With V trimmed by 1 base and J by 1 base, 9 bases remained unmatched.

The chain joins TRBV30 to TRBJ1-4; D ambiguous. The CDR3 is made up of 14 amino acids. V shed 5 bases and J shed 8 bases, with 18 bases lying between them. Per germline, CDR1 GTSNPN and CDR2 SVGIG (reference sequence). The CDR3 nucleotides are TGTGCCTGGGGCGCCAGCCTAGGTCGGGAAAAACTGTTTTTT. Its translation: CAWGASLGREKLFF. Filled out from reference TRBV30 and TRBJ1-4, the complete variable domain reads SQTIHQWPATLVQPVGSPLSLECTVEGTSNPNLYWYRQAAGRGLQLLFYSVGIGQISSEVPQNLSASRPQDRQFILSSKKLLLSDSGFYLCAWGASLGREKLFFGSGTQLSVL.

The chain carries TRBV5-4 and TRBJ1-2, with D hard to call. This CDR3 has 15 amino acids. The V gene's germline CDR1 is SGHNT and CDR2 YYREEE (reference sequence). V shed 3 bases and J shed 4 bases, with 16 bases lying between them. The CDR3 DNA reads TGTGCCAGCAGCTGGGCAAGGGATGCCCGCTATGGCTACACCTTC. As protein: CASSWARDARYGYTF.

The rearrangement links TRBV4-1 to TRBJ2-1; 7 bases match TRBD2. Looked up from germline, CDR1 is MGHRA and CDR2 is YSYEKL. V trimming: 1 base; J trimming: 1 base; junction bases outside the gene matches: 10. The length of the CDR3 is 18 residues. CDR3: CASSQGTGGIPSYNEQFF. The CDR3 bases are TGCGCCAGCAGCCAAGGCACGGGGGGAATACCATCCTACAATGAGCAGTTCTTC.

This clone was seen only once. J is TRBJ2-5 and V is TRBV5-6; TRBD1 matches 9 bases. The ends lost 4 bases at V and 1 base at J; junction bases unmatched: 5. CDR1 and CDR2 (germline): SGHDT, YYEEEE. This CDR3 region has 15 residues. DNA of the CDR3: TGTGCCAGCAGCGCCGGGACAGGGCGCCAAGAGACCCAGTACTTC. It codes for CASSAGTGRQETQYF. Complete variable domain (other parts from reference TRBV5-6 and TRBJ2-5): DAGVTQSPTHLIKTRGQQVTLRCSPKSGHDTVSWYQQALGQGPQFIFQYYEEEERQRGNFPDRFSGHQFPNYSSELNVNALLLGDSALYLCASSAGTGRQETQYFGPGTRLLVL.